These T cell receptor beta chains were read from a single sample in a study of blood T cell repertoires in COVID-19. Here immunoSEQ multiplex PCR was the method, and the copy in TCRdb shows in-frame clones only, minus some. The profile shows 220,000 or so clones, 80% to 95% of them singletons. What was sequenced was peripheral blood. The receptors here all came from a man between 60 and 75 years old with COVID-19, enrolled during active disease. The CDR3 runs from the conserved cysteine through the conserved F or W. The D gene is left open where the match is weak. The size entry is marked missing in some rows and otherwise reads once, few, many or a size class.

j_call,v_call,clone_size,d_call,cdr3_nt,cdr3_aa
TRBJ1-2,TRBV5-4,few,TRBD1,TGTGCCAGCAGCTTACAGGGGACTAACTATGGCTACACCTTC,CASSLQGTNYGYTF
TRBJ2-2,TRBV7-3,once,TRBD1,TGTGCCAGCAGTCCGACAGGGGGCTCCGGGGAGCTGTTTTTT,CASSPTGGSGELFF
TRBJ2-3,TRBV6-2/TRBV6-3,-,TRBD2,TGTGCCAGCAGTTACTCCCCTCCTAGCGGGGCCTTCACAGATACGCAGTATTTT,CASSYSPPSGAFTDTQYF
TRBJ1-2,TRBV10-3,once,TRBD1,TGTGCCATAATGGGGACAGCTGGAAGATATGGCTACACCTTC,CAIMGTAGRYGYTF
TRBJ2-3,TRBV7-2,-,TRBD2,TGTGCCAGCAGCCTGGCCCGGGGGGGGGTAGATACGCAGTATTTT,CASSLARGGVDTQYF
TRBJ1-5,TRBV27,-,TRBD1,TGTGCCAGCAGTCGGGGACAGGGGGTCAATCAGCCCCAGCATTTT,CASSRGQGVNQPQHF
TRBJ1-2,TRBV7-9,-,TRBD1,TGTGCCAGCAGCTTGACAGGGAGAGATGGCTACACCTTC,CASSLTGRDGYTF
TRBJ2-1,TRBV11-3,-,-,TGTGCCAGCAGCCGGGGACTAGGGGGCCATGAGCAGTTCTTC,CASSRGLGGHEQFF
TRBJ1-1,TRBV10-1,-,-,TGCGCCAGCACCCGGGGGAGGAACACTGAAGCTTTCTTT,CASTRGRNTEAFF
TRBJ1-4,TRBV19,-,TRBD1,TGTGCCAGTAGTCCGGACAGGGGACATAATGAAAAACTGTTTTTT,CASSPDRGHNEKLFF
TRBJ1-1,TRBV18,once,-,TGTGCCAGCTCATTAATTGCGGCGACAGAGGACACTGAAGCTTTCTTT,CASSLIAATEDTEAFF
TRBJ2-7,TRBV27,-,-,TGTGCCAGCATGGGGACTTCGTACTCCTACGAGCAGTACTTC,CASMGTSYSYEQYF
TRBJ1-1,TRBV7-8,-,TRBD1,TGTGCCAGCAGCACCGGACAGGGGCGCACTGCTTCGCGGACTGAAGCTTTCTTT,CASSTGQGRTASRTEAFF
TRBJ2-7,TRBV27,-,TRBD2,TGTGCCAGCACTCTGGACGGGACTAGCGGCTACGAGCAGTACTTC,CASTLDGTSGYEQYF
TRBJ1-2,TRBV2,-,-,TGTGCCAGCAGTATTCGGCCCTCGGAGGGCTACACCTTC,CASSIRPSEGYTF
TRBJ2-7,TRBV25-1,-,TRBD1,TGTGCCAGCAGAACCGGGACAGGTTCCTACGAGCAGTACTTC,CASRTGTGSYEQYF
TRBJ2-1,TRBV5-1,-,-,TGCGCCAGCAGCCGCACGGACTTCTACAATGAGCAGTTCTTC,CASSRTDFYNEQFF
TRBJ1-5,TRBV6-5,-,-,TGTGCCAGCAGCCTGAACAGGGTCGGCAATCAGCCCCAGCATTTT,CASSLNRVGNQPQHF
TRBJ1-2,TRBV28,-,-,TGTGCCAGCAGTTTAGCGGACTTCTATGGCTACACCTTC,CASSLADFYGYTF
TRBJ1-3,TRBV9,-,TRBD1,TGTGCCAGCAGGGGACAGACTATTTGGGACACCATATATTTT,CASRGQTIWDTIYF
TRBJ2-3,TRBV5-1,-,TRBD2,TGCGCCAGCAGCACCCCTAGCGGGAGCACAGATACGCAGTATTTT,CASSTPSGSTDTQYF
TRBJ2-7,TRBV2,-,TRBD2,TGTGCCAGCAGTGGGGCTTCCGGGACTAGCGGGGTGAGCTCCTACGAGCAGTACTTC,CASSGASGTSGVSSYEQYF
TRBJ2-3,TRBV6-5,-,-,TGTGCCAGCAGTCACAATGAAGATACGCAGTATTTT,CASSHNEDTQYF
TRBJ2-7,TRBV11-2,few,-,TGTGCCAGCAGCTTAGTACCTACGAAGCTCTCCTACGAGCAGTACTTC,CASSLVPTKLSYEQYF
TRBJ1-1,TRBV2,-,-,TGTGCCAGCACTACCACTAGGGCTCCTGAAGCTTTCTTT,CASTTTRAPEAFF
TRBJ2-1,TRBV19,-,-,TGTGCCAGTAAAACCGGGACAACTCAGTACAATGAGCAGTTCTTC,CASKTGTTQYNEQFF
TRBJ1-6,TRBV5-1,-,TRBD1,TGCGCCAGCAGCTCGGGGACAGCCGCATCACCCCTCCACTTT,CASSSGTAASPLHF
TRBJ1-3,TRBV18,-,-,TGTGCCAGCGCCACAACGGGTGCATCTGGAAACACCATATATTTT,CASATTGASGNTIYF
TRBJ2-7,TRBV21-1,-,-,TGTGCCAGCAGCAAAGCAAGCGACAGGGTCTACGAGCAGTACTTC,CASSKASDRVYEQYF
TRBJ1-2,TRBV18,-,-,TGTGCCAGCTCACAGCTTTCTAACTATGGCTACACCTTC,CASSQLSNYGYTF
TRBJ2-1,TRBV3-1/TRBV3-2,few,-,TGTGCCAGCAGCCTTTCTGTCAATGAGCAGTTCTTC,CASSLSVNEQFF
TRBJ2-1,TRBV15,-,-,TGTGCCACCAGGGGGAGAGCCAACTACAATGAGCAGTTCTTC,CATRGRANYNEQFF
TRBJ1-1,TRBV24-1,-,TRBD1,TGTGCCACCAGTGAAGGGACAGGGGGCACTGAAGCTTTCTTT,CATSEGTGGTEAFF
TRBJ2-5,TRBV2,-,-,TGTGCCAGCAGTTTCCTAGAGGTACCCCAGTACTTC,CASSFLEVPQYF
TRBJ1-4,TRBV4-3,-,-,TGCGCCAGCAGCCCCGTCACAGGGAGAGGTAATGAAAAACTGTTTTTT,CASSPVTGRGNEKLFF
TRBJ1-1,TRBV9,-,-,TGTGCCAGCAGCGTAGCCCCAGGGAGGACTGAAGCTTTCTTT,CASSVAPGRTEAFF
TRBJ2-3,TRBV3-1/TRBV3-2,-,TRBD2,TGTGCCAGCAGCCAAGTATTCGGGGGGGACTACGAGGCAGATACGCAGTATTTT,CASSQVFGGDYEADTQYF
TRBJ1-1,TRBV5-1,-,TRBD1,TGCGCCAGCAGCATCGGGACAGGTATGAGCACTGAAGCTTTCTTT,CASSIGTGMSTEAFF
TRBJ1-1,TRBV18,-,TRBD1,TGTGCCAGCTCATTACAGGGGGCTGAAGCTTTCTTT,CASSLQGAEAFF
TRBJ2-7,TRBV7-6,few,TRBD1,TGTGCCAGCAGCAACGCGGACAGGTCCTACTCCTACGAGCAGTACTTC,CASSNADRSYSYEQYF
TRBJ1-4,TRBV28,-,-,TGTGCCAGCAGTTTCGTCAGTTATGAAAAACTGTTTTTT,CASSFVSYEKLFF
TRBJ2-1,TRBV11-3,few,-,TGTGCCAGCAGCCTGGGACATTCAGGGTACAATGAGCAGTTCTTC,CASSLGHSGYNEQFF
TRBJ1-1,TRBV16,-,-,TGTGCCAGCAGCCCCCCGTTAAGGGGAAGGCCTGAAGCTTTCTTT,CASSPPLRGRPEAFF
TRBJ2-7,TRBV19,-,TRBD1,TGTGCCAGTAGTGTCCATTCAGGGGGTGAGCAGTACTTC,CASSVHSGGEQYF
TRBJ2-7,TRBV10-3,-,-,TGTGCCATCAGCCAGGATTACGGGCAGTACTTC,CAISQDYGQYF
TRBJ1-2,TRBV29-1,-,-,TGCAGCGTTGAACTACAGGGTAATGGCTACACCTTC,CSVELQGNGYTF